This T cell receptor (beta chain) originates from a study of early T cells in non-severe SARS-CoV-2 infection. Overall study context: Sequenced bulk RNA came from whole blood that was unsorted, and chains were unpaired.

Unique molecular identifier tags were affixed to discrete cDNA molecules. TCRdb used MiXCR to reprocess the 5' RACE reads, holding one entry per CDR3 protein. The sample has tens of thousands of distinct CDR3 sequences; approximately 5.8% are singletons. This clonotype was counted at least ten times. What it binds is not known. General observations from the study: A preference for anti-spike CD8 responses marked VDJdb matching, which missed private and CD4 specificities.

The CDR3 runs to 16 residues. J gave up 5 bases and V 5 bases, and 12 bases lay outside the gene matches. From germline, CDR1 is SGHTA and CDR2 FQGNSA. This clonotype originated in an adult who was a healthcare worker with PCR-confirmed SARS-CoV-2 infection or an uninfected control (not recorded which). This chain joins TRBV7-2 and TRBJ2-3, with 8 bases fitting TRBD1. Material: whole blood. In DNA, the CDR3 is TGTGCCAGCAGCCGTTACGTCCAGGGGGCGCAAGATACGCAGTATTTT. This translates into CASSRYVQGAQDTQYF.